A selection of T cell receptor beta chains follows, all from one sample in a study of T cell repertoires in cytomegalovirus infection. These TCRs are of unknown antigen specificity. TCRdb passed the reads through MiXCR, listing each CDR3 protein once. The table records under 850,000 distinct CDR3 sequences, around 35% of them present only once. Sequenced here: cultured PBMCs, sampled from culture after CMV antigen stimulation. These receptor sequences come from a human donor in good health (CMV status not recorded). Some clones in this sample may be carry-over from other donors' samples. Both conserved end residues are part of each CDR3. The D gene is left open where the match is weak. Clone size appears in some rows only: once, few, many, or a class for an expanded clone.

>TRBV12-3/TRBV12-4|TRBJ2-3|TRBD1|many
TGTGCCAGCAGCAAAACAGGGGATAGCACAGATACGCAGTATTTT
CASSKTGDSTDTQYF
>TRBV7-6|TRBJ1-2|-|-
TGTGCCAGCAGCTTAGAAGGGGAGTATGGCTACACCTTC
CASSLEGEYGYTF
>TRBV4-3|TRBJ1-1|-|few
TGCGCCAGCAGCCAAGCCCCAAGGGCTGGAGCTTTCTTT
CASSQAPRAGAFF
>TRBV6-1|TRBJ1-2|-|-
TGTGCCAGCAGGCAAGTTTTGGATGGCTACACCTTC
CASRQVLDGYTF
>TRBV7-6|TRBJ1-3|-|many
TGTGCCAGCAGCCAGGGACACCGAGGGGGAAACACCATATATTTT
CASSQGHRGGNTIYF
>TRBV19|TRBJ1-1|-|-
TGTGCCAGTAGTATTTGGGGACGGACGAACACTGAAGCTTTCTTT
CASSIWGRTNTEAFF
>TRBV12-3/TRBV12-4|TRBJ2-2|-|once
TGTGCCAGCAGAAATCTAGGGGGGTCTGGGGAGCTGTTTTTT
CASRNLGGSGELFF
>TRBV2|TRBJ2-7|-|-
TGTGCCAGCAGTCCAGCGCCGATCTACGAGCAGTACTTC
CASSPAPIYEQYF
>TRBV12-3/TRBV12-4|TRBJ2-3|-|few
TGTGCCAGCAGTACCCGGGAGAGGGGATATACGCAGTATTTT
CASSTRERGYTQYF
>TRBV7-9|TRBJ1-4|-|-
TGTGCCAGCAGCTTCTGGCAGACTAATGAAAAACTGTTTTTT
CASSFWQTNEKLFF
>TRBV4-1|TRBJ1-6|-|few
TGCGCCAGCCGGCTGCCGGGGAGAGGAAATTCACCCCTCCACTTT
CASRLPGRGNSPLHF
>TRBV2|TRBJ1-2|-|-
TGTGCCAGCAGTATCGCAGGGAATGGCTACACCTTC
CASSIAGNGYTF
>TRBV7-9|TRBJ2-1|TRBD2|few
TGTGCCAGCAGTTCAAGCGGGAGAGTCTACAATGAGCAGTTCTTC
CASSSSGRVYNEQFF
>TRBV11-2|TRBJ2-7|TRBD1|-
TGTGCCAGCGGGACAGCGGTGGGTTACTACTTC
CASGTAVGYYF
>TRBV6-2/TRBV6-3|TRBJ2-1|TRBD2|few
TGTGCCAGCAGGCGGGGACTAGCGGGAGGAGCTTGGGATGAGCAGTTCTTC
CASRRGLAGGAWDEQFF
>TRBV7-2|TRBJ1-1|TRBD1|many
TGTGCCAGCAGCCTAATGAGCAGGGGGAGCAACACTGAAGCTTTCTTT
CASSLMSRGSNTEAFF
>TRBV7-6|TRBJ1-4|TRBD1|few
TGTGCCAGCAGCTTATTCCAGGGGGCAGGCGATGAAAAACTGTTTTTT
CASSLFQGAGDEKLFF
>TRBV19|TRBJ1-2|-|-
TGTGCCAGTAGTGAGGGGGGAGTCCTGGATGGCTACACCTTC
CASSEGGVLDGYTF
>TRBV7-9|TRBJ2-7|TRBD1|-
TGTGCCAGCAGCTTGGTGGGACAGGCCCTCTACGAGCAGAACTTC
CASSLVGQALYEQNF
>TRBV6-5|TRBJ2-6|TRBD1|-
TGTGCCAGCTTCTGGGGCCCGACAGGGAACCAGGCGGGGGCCAACGTCCTGACTTTC
CASFWGPTGNQAGANVLTF
>TRBV24-1|TRBJ2-3|-|-
TGTGCCACCAGTGAACGGGTCCCTAGCGCCGGGGATACGCAGTATTTT
CATSERVPSAGDTQYF